This TCR beta chain was sequenced during a study of cytomegalovirus exposure and HLA in healthy donors. Whole-study results and caveats: An analysis done earlier found most TCR beta V segments productive about 87% or about 30% of the time.

The PCR had 60 Vbeta and 13 Jbeta primers. The method was immunoSEQ multiplex PCR; TCRdb's version includes in-frame clones alone and lacks a portion of them. The sample consists of some 120,000 clones, 50% to 70% of them appearing once. Regarding this clone: As yet, its antigen is unknown.

The CDR3 covers 13 residues. V lost 5 bases and J lost 2, with 9 bases in between. CDR1 SNHLY and CDR2 FYNNEI come from the germline V gene. The J gene is TRBJ2-5, the V gene TRBV2, with D tentatively TRBD1 (5 bases). The clonotype comes from a middle-aged woman in good health and CMV-seropositive. Sequencing was performed on PBMCs. The CDR3 protein is CASSKGKQETQYF. In DNA, the CDR3 is TGTGCCAGCAGTAAGGGGAAGCAAGAGACCCAGTACTTC.